Listed below are T cell receptor beta chains from one sample, sequenced in a study of cytomegalovirus exposure and HLA in healthy donors. The protocol was immunoSEQ multiplex PCR, while the TCRdb copy is restricted to in-frame clones and leaves out a portion. The table records approximately 160,000 clones, around three fifths of them present only once. Material for sequencing was PBMCs. These receptors were taken from a woman between 25 and 40 years old in good health and CMV-seropositive. Each CDR3 is given with its conserved first and last residue. Fields, in order: J gene, clone size, V gene, D gene, CDR3 protein, CDR3 DNA. D genes are given only for firm matches. For some rows the clone size is stated as once, few or many, or as a class when expanded; others skip it.

TRBJ2-3 few TRBV25-1 TRBD2 CASSPRLATDTQYF TGTGCCAGCAGTCCACGACTAGCTACAGATACGCAGTATTTT
TRBJ2-7 - TRBV5-4 TRBD1 CASSYRDRGSYEQYF TGTGCCAGCAGCTACCGGGACAGGGGGTCCTACGAGCAGTACTTC
TRBJ2-3 - TRBV5-1 TRBD1 CASSPDRGTDTQYF TGCGCCAGCAGCCCGGACAGGGGAACAGATACGCAGTATTTT
TRBJ2-5 once TRBV4-1 TRBD2 CASRREGTSGPQGYF TGCGCCAGCAGACGCGAGGGGACTAGCGGGCCACAAGGGTACTTC
TRBJ2-7 - TRBV2 - CASSRDNVYREQYF TGTGCCAGCAGCCGGGACAATGTCTATCGGGAGCAGTACTTC
TRBJ2-7 - TRBV7-9 TRBD2 CASSLSASGRREQYF TGTGCCAGCAGCTTATCAGCTAGCGGGCGCCGGGAGCAGTACTTC
TRBJ1-5 few TRBV6-1 - CASGTQGIVNQPQHF TGTGCCAGCGGAACACAGGGAATCGTCAATCAGCCCCAGCATTTT
TRBJ1-1 - TRBV25-1 - CASSLGGPRGAFF TGTGCCAGCAGCCTGGGGGGGCCGCGAGGGGCTTTCTTT
TRBJ1-1 - TRBV7-6 TRBD1 CASSLGTGNTEAFF TGTGCCAGCAGCTTAGGGACAGGGAACACTGAAGCTTTCTTT
TRBJ1-2 - TRBV15 TRBD1 CATSRDGGQVGYTF TGTGCCACCAGCAGAGACGGAGGACAGGTTGGCTACACCTTC
TRBJ1-6 - TRBV5-1 - CASRTTDSPLHF TGCGCCAGCAGGACTACAGATTCACCCCTCCACTTT
TRBJ1-1 - TRBV18 - CASSPNFVGGAGTEAFF TGTGCCAGCTCACCAAATTTTGTGGGCGGGGCTGGTACTGAAGCTTTCTTT
TRBJ2-3 - TRBV28 - CASRGSSITDTQYF TGTGCCAGCAGGGGTAGCTCTATCACAGATACGCAGTATTTT
TRBJ2-7 - TRBV27 - CASSTSGVIAYEQYF TGTGCCAGCAGTACCTCCGGGGTAATTGCCTACGAGCAGTACTTC
TRBJ2-5 - TRBV11-3 TRBD1 CASSSTGGLETQYF TGTGCCAGCAGCTCGACAGGGGGGTTGGAGACCCAGTACTTC
TRBJ2-7 few TRBV7-9 - CASSYDSYEQYF TGTGCCAGCAGCTACGACAGCTACGAGCAGTACTTC
TRBJ2-2 few TRBV5-6 - CASSTQVTGELFF TGTGCCAGCAGCACCCAGGTCACCGGGGAGCTGTTTTTT
TRBJ2-1 - TRBV11-2 - CASSSERVYNEQFF TGTGCCAGCAGCTCTGAGAGGGTCTACAATGAGCAGTTCTTC
TRBJ1-4 - TRBV19 - CASSLTGSEKLFF TGTGCCAGTAGTCTTACAGGGAGTGAAAAACTGTTTTTT
TRBJ2-3 - TRBV14 - CASSQVRNTDTQYF TGTGCCAGCAGCCAAGTGAGGAACACAGATACGCAGTATTTT
TRBJ2-5 few TRBV2 - CASNGGRGETQYF TGTGCCAGCAACGGAGGTAGAGGTGAGACCCAGTACTTC
TRBJ1-3 - TRBV29-1 - CSVTSSGNTIYF TGCAGCGTAACAAGCTCTGGAAACACCATATATTTT
TRBJ1-1 - TRBV29-1 TRBD1 CSVEGLGQGASSVTEAFF TGCAGCGTTGAAGGTCTGGGACAGGGGGCGAGTAGTGTCACTGAAGCTTTCTTT
TRBJ2-5 - TRBV5-1 - CASSLGAHQETQYF TGCGCCAGCAGCTTGGGGGCTCACCAAGAGACCCAGTACTTC
TRBJ2-3 few TRBV2 TRBD1 CASSYGQAEQYF TGTGCCAGCAGTTATGGACAGGCGGAGCAGTATTTT
TRBJ2-7 - TRBV5-1 - CASSENPRSYEQYF TGCGCCAGCAGCGAGAACCCACGCTCCTACGAGCAGTACTTC
TRBJ2-5 - TRBV30 - CAWSKITGLGQYF TGTGCCTGGAGTAAAATAACAGGGTTGGGGCAGTACTTC
TRBJ1-2 - TRBV5-1 TRBD1 CASTRSRDRGKLGYGYTF TGCGCCAGCACCCGATCACGGGACAGGGGGAAGTTGGGCTATGGCTACACCTTC
TRBJ1-5 few TRBV19 - CASRNRDTNQPQHF TGTGCCAGTAGGAACCGGGACACTAATCAGCCCCAGCATTTT
TRBJ2-7 - TRBV29-1 TRBD2 CSVDMAGGEQYF TGCAGCGTTGATATGGCGGGAGGCGAGCAGTACTTC
TRBJ2-7 few TRBV6-5 TRBD1 CASKIRGTAYYEQYF TGTGCCAGCAAAATTAGGGGGACAGCGTACTACGAGCAGTACTTC
TRBJ2-3 few TRBV5-4 TRBD2 CASSLAVASGGPSTDTQYF TGTGCCAGCAGCTTGGCCGTGGCTAGCGGGGGACCTAGCACAGATACGCAGTATTTT
TRBJ2-1 - TRBV28 - CASRSGLLNSYNEQFF TGTGCCAGCAGGTCGGGACTCCTTAACTCCTACAATGAGCAGTTCTTC
TRBJ2-1 once TRBV2 TRBD2 CASSEVTRRGYNEQFF TGTGCCAGCAGTGAAGTAACTCGGCGGGGGTACAATGAGCAGTTCTTC
TRBJ2-3 - TRBV5-1 TRBD2 CASSLAILAGSGTDTQYF TGCGCCAGCAGCTTGGCCATACTAGCGGGATCGGGTACAGATACGCAGTATTTT
TRBJ2-1 - TRBV2 TRBD2 CATQGLAGLNEQFF TGTGCCACCCAAGGACTAGCGGGCCTCAATGAGCAGTTCTTC
TRBJ2-7 - TRBV14 TRBD2 CASSQERAGGLYEQYF TGTGCCAGCAGCCAAGAAAGGGCGGGGGGCTTGTACGAGCAGTACTTC